Listed below are T cell receptor beta chains from one sample, sequenced in a study of control samples from healthy donors and cancer patients. Sequencing used immunoSEQ multiplex PCR; TCRdb keeps in-frame clones, though not all of them. The table records about 89,000 clones, around 86% of them present only once. What was sequenced was blood. The receptors come from a man aged 25 to 40 in good health. CDR3s include the opening cysteine and the closing phenylalanine or tryptophan. A D gene is named only where the DNA matches it firmly. Rows may omit the clone size; those that give it use once, few, many or a size class.

j_gene: TRBJ1-1
d_gene: -
v_gene: TRBV24-1
abundance: -
len: 13
CDR3nt: TGTGCCACCAGTGATTCGGGGCTGCAAAAAGCTTTCTTT
CDR3aa: CATSDSGLQKAFF

j_gene: TRBJ1-2
d_gene: -
v_gene: TRBV10-3
abundance: -
len: 13
CDR3nt: TGTGCCATCAGTGAGCCGGGAGGTAGTGGCTACACCTTC
CDR3aa: CAISEPGGSGYTF

j_gene: TRBJ1-1
d_gene: TRBD1
v_gene: TRBV12-3/TRBV12-4
abundance: -
len: 11
CDR3nt: TGTGCCAGCACTCCGGGACAGAGAACTTTCTTT
CDR3aa: CASTPGQRTFF

j_gene: TRBJ2-4
d_gene: -
v_gene: TRBV7-8
abundance: few
len: 11
CDR3nt: TGTGCCAGCAGCTTAGGACAGGTTCAGTACTTC
CDR3aa: CASSLGQVQYF

j_gene: TRBJ2-5
d_gene: TRBD2
v_gene: TRBV3-1/TRBV3-2
abundance: -
len: 17
CDR3nt: TGTGCCAGCAGCCAAGGGACTAGCGGGGGGGCCTGGGAGACCCAGTACTTC
CDR3aa: CASSQGTSGGAWETQYF

j_gene: TRBJ1-1
d_gene: -
v_gene: TRBV28
abundance: -
len: 16
CDR3nt: TGTGCCAGCAGTTTATGGGGAAGGTCCCAGAACACTGAAGCTTTCTTT
CDR3aa: CASSLWGRSQNTEAFF

j_gene: TRBJ1-2
d_gene: TRBD1
v_gene: TRBV12-3/TRBV12-4
abundance: -
len: 13
CDR3nt: TGTGCCAGCAGCTCAACAGGGGGCATTGGCTACACCTTC
CDR3aa: CASSSTGGIGYTF

j_gene: TRBJ2-1
d_gene: -
v_gene: TRBV14
abundance: -
len: 15
CDR3nt: TGTGCCAGCAGCCGGTACGTAGGGACGGAACCAGAGCAGTTCTTC
CDR3aa: CASSRYVGTEPEQFF

j_gene: TRBJ1-3
d_gene: -
v_gene: TRBV30
abundance: -
len: 14
CDR3nt: TGTGCCTGGAGTGCAGGGGACTCTGGAAACACCATATATTTT
CDR3aa: CAWSAGDSGNTIYF

j_gene: TRBJ2-5
d_gene: TRBD2
v_gene: TRBV7-3
abundance: -
len: 14
CDR3nt: TGTGCCAGCAGCTCGGGGACTAGTTTAGAGACCCAGTACTTC
CDR3aa: CASSSGTSLETQYF

j_gene: TRBJ1-3
d_gene: -
v_gene: TRBV7-3
abundance: once
len: 13
CDR3nt: TGTGCCAGCAGCTCCGGACAGGGAAACACCATATATTTT
CDR3aa: CASSSGQGNTIYF

j_gene: TRBJ2-2
d_gene: TRBD1
v_gene: TRBV6-6
abundance: few
len: 16
CDR3nt: TGTGCCAGCAGTGCCCGACAGGGGGCAAACACCGGGGAGCTGTTTTTT
CDR3aa: CASSARQGANTGELFF

j_gene: TRBJ2-5
d_gene: -
v_gene: TRBV2
abundance: -
len: 12
CDR3nt: TGTGCCAGCTCACAGGGCCGGGAGACCCAGTACTTC
CDR3aa: CASSQGRETQYF

j_gene: TRBJ2-2
d_gene: TRBD2
v_gene: TRBV4-2
abundance: once
len: 16
CDR3nt: TGTGCCAGCAGCCAAGCTAGCGGGGGGGCCTCCGGGGAGCTGTTTTTT
CDR3aa: CASSQASGGASGELFF

j_gene: TRBJ1-6
d_gene: -
v_gene: TRBV19
abundance: -
len: 15
CDR3nt: TGTGCCAGTAGCGGGGACACACCAGGATTCTCACCCCTCCACTTT
CDR3aa: CASSGDTPGFSPLHF

j_gene: TRBJ1-5
d_gene: -
v_gene: TRBV19
abundance: -
len: 15
CDR3nt: TGTGCCAGTAGGTCCGGGCAGACCGCGGGTCAGCCCCAGCATTTT
CDR3aa: CASRSGQTAGQPQHF

j_gene: TRBJ2-3
d_gene: TRBD2
v_gene: TRBV11-1
abundance: -
len: 16
CDR3nt: TGTGCCAGCAGCACCCGACTAGCGGGGGGATCAGATACGCAGTATTTT
CDR3aa: CASSTRLAGGSDTQYF

j_gene: TRBJ2-5
d_gene: -
v_gene: TRBV6-6
abundance: -
len: 12
CDR3nt: TGTGCCAGCAGTTACAGGGGGGAGACCCAGTACTTC
CDR3aa: CASSYRGETQYF

j_gene: TRBJ1-2
d_gene: -
v_gene: TRBV10-3
abundance: once
len: 15
CDR3nt: TGTGCCATCAACACCGCGGACGCAGCTAACTATGGCTACACCTTC
CDR3aa: CAINTADAANYGYTF